This TCR beta chain was obtained from a study of blood T cell repertoires in COVID-19. Profiled with immunoSEQ multiplex PCR; TCRdb holds only in-frame clones, not every one. Seen here are about 240,000 clones, 80% to 90% observed once, and the top ten hold less than 8%. The CDR3 length is 14 residues. V lost 1 base and J 3 bases, leaving 10 bases between the germline ends. Germline V gives CDR1 SGHNT, CDR2 YENEEA. This chain links TRBV11-3 with TRBJ2-7, with D tentatively TRBD2 (5 bases). This TCR derives from a man aged 55 to 70 with acute or convalescent COVID-19. Sequenced input: peripheral blood. CDR3 DNA: TGTGCCAGCAGCTTAGGCCCAACTAGCTACGAGCAGTACTTC. Protein product: CASSLGPTSYEQYF.